This entry features one T cell receptor (beta chain) sequence. Its target is not known. The CDR3 ends on some other residue instead of the conserved phenylalanine or tryptophan, so this is likely a read error. The DNA is left out, because the CDR3 cannot be placed on it with certainty; the CDR3 is given as TCRdb lists it. No ophthalmopathy progression within 18 months constituted stable Graves' hyperthyroidism. The data belong to a study of T cells in Graves' hyperthyroidism and ophthalmopathy. Study-wide results and limits: Blood held most thyroid clonotypes expanded above 0.001 frequency. Researchers report that a 13 V-J model separated ophthalmopathy from stable hyperthyroidism.

Amplification of TCR beta CDR3 regions was performed using RNA transcripts as template. A set of HTBI primers served as the primers for a first-round RT-PCR of the TCR CDR3. TCRdb ran MiXCR on the multiplex PCR reads and lists one entry per CDR3 protein. The table lists a few hundred thousand distinct CDR3 sequences, approximately 44% of them singletons. With termini counted, the CDR3 has 10 amino acids. CDR1 and CDR2 from the germline V gene are LNHNV and YYDKDF (reference sequence). The material sequenced was peripheral blood or thyroid tissue (not recorded which). This TCR was recovered from a woman between 18 and 29 years old with Graves' hyperthyroidism. The genes are TRBV15 and TRBJ1-1. The CDR3: CATSRGWSLS.